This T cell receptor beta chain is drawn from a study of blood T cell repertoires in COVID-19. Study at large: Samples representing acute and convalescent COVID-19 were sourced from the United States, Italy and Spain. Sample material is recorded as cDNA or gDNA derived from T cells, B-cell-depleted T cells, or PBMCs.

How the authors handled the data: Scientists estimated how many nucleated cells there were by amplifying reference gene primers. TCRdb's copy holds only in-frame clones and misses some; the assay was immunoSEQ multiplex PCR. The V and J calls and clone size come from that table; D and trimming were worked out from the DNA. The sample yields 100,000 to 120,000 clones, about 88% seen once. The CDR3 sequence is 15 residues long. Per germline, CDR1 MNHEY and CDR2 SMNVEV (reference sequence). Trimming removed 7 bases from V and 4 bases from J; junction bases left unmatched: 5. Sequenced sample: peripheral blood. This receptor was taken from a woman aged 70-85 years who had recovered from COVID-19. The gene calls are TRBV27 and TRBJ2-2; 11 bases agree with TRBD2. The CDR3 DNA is TGTGCCAGCACTCGACTAGCGGGGATCACCGGGGAGCTGTTTTTT. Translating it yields CASTRLAGITGELFF.